The 2 T cell receptor beta chains below all came from one sample that was sequenced in a study of blood T cell repertoires in COVID-19. Assay used: immunoSEQ multiplex PCR; TCRdb lists only in-frame clones, some missing. The repertoire holds some 320,000 clones, with around 87% as singletons. Sequencing used peripheral blood. Receptors were obtained from a woman between 50 and 59 years old who had recovered from COVID-19.

The V call is TRBV7-2, the J call TRBJ2-7; 9 nucleotides match TRBD1. Looked up from germline, CDR1 is SGHTA and CDR2 is FQGNSA. Trimming took 6 bases from V and 7 from J; bases not matched to a gene: 10. The CDR3 loop spans 14 amino acids. The CDR3 DNA sequence: TGTGCCAGCAGAACAGGGGGCGGACTCGCAGAGCAGTACTTC. The encoded protein is CASRTGGGLAEQYF. Filled out from reference TRBV7-2 and TRBJ2-7, the complete variable domain reads GAGVSQSPSNKVTEKGKDVELRCDPISGHTALYWYRQSLGQGLEFLIYFQGNSAPDKSGLPSDRFSAERTGGSVSTLTIQRTQQEDSAVYLCASRTGGGLAEQYFGPGTRLTVT.

V and J are TRBV19 and TRBJ1-2; TRBD1 matches 7 bases. The CDR3 contains 13 residues. CDR1 and CDR2 (germline): LNHDA, SQIVND (reference sequence). Unmatched junction bases numbered 3, after V lost 3 bases and J lost 5 bases. CDR3 sequence: CASSMGRGYGYTF. The CDR3 nucleotides read TGTGCCAGTAGTATGGGCAGGGGGTATGGCTACACCTTC.